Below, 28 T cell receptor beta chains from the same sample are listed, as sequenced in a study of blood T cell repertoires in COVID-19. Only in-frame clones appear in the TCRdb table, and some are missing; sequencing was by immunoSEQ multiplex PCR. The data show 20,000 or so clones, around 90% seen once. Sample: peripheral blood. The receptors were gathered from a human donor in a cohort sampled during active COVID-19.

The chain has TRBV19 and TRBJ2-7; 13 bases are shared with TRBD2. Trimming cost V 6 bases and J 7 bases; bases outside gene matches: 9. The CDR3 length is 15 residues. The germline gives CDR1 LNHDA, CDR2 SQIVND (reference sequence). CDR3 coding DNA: TGTGCCAGTAGGCGCGCCGGGACTAGCGGGATTGAGCAGTACTTC. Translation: CASRRAGTSGIEQYF.

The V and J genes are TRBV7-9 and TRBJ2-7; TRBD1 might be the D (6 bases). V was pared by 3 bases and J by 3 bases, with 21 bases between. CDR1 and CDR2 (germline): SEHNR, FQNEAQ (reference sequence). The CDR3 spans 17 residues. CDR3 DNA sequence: TGTGCCAGCAGCTTTGCCCGGGTGGCAGGGGCTTTCTACGAGCAGTACTTC. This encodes CASSFARVAGAFYEQYF.

CDR3 sequence: CASSRRDTEQYF. The CDR3 DNA sequence: TGTGCCAGCAGCCGCCGGGACACTGAGCAGTACTTC. The chain uses TRBV3-1 (or the pseudogene TRBV3-2) and TRBJ2-7, with D possibly matching TRBD1 (6 bases). The CDR3 has 12 amino acids. V was pared by 4 bases and J by 7 bases, with 11 bases between. CDR1 LGHDT and CDR2 YNNKEL come from the germline V gene (reference sequence).

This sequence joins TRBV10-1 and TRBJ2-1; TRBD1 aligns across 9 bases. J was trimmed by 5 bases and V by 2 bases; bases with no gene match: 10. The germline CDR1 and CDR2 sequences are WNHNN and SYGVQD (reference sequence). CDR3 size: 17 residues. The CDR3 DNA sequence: TGCGCCAGCAGTGAGGGGGACAGGGTGTTTACCAACAATGAGCAGTTCTTC. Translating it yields CASSEGDRVFTNNEQFF.

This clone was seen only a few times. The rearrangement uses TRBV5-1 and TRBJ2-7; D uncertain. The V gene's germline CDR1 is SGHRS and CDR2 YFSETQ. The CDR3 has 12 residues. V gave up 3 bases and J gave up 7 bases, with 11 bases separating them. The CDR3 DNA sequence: TGCGCCAGCAGCTACACATTCGGGGAGCAGTACTTC. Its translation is CASSYTFGEQYF.

The chain's CDR3 is CASSSGDYEQYF. The CDR3 coding sequence is TGTGCCAGCAGCTCCGGTGACTACGAGCAGTACTTC. This rearrangement joins TRBV5-6 to TRBJ2-7; D gene uncertain. The CDR3 consists of 12 residues. CDR1 and CDR2 from the germline V gene are SGHDT and YYEEEE. V lost 3 bases to trimming and J lost 3 bases, with 7 bases between them.

CDR3 DNA sequence: TGCGCCAGCAGTCCGAGGGGGGGCTACGAGCAGTACTTC. Translated, it gives CASSPRGGYEQYF. The gene calls are TRBV5-1 and TRBJ2-7, with D possibly matching TRBD2 (7 bases). Trimming removed 5 bases at V and 3 bases at J, with 12 bases between. The CDR3 covers 13 residues. Per the germline V gene, CDR1 is SGHRS and CDR2 is YFSETQ.

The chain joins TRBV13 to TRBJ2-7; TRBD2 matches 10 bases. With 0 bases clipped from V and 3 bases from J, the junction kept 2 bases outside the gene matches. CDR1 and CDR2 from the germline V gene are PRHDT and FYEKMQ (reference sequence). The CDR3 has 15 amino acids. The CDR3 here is CASSLGLAGDYEQYF. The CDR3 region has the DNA TGTGCCAGCAGCTTAGGGCTAGCGGGAGACTACGAGCAGTACTTC.

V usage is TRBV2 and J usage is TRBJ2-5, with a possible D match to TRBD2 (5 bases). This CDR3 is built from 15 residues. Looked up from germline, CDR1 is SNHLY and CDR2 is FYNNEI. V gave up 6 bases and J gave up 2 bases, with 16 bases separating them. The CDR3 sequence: CASSRSPGVQETQYF. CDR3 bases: TGTGCCAGCAGCCGCTCCCCCGGGGTACAAGAGACCCAGTACTTC.

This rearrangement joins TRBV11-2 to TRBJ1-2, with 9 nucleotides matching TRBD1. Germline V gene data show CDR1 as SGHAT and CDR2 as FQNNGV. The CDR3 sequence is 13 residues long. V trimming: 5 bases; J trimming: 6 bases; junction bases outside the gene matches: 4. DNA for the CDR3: TGTGCCAGCAGCCAACAGGGGGCGGATGGCTACACCTTC. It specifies CASSQQGADGYTF.

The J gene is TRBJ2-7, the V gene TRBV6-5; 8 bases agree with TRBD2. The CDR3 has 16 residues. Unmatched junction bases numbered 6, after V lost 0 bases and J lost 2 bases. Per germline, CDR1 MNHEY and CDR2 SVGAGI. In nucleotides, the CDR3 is TGTGCCAGCAGTTACTCGACGGGGGGGCATCCCTACGAGCAGTACTTC. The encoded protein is CASSYSTGGHPYEQYF.

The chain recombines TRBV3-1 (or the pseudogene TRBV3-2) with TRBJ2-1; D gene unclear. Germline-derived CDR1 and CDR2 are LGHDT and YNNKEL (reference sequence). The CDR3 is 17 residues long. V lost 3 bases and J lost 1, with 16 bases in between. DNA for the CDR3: TGTGCCAGCAGCCACGGCTGGGCCAGATCGTCCTACAATGAGCAGTTCTTC. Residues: CASSHGWARSSYNEQFF.

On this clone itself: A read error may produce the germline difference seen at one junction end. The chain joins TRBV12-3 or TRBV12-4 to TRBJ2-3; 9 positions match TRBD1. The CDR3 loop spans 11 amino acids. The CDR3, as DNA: TGTGCCATCAGTGCGGGACAGGGACAGTATTTT. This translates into CAISAGQGQYF.

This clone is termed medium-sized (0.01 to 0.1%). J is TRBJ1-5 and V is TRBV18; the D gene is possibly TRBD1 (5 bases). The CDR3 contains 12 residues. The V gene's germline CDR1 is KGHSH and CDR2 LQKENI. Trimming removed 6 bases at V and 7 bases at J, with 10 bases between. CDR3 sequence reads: CASSTQGQPQHF. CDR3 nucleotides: TGTGCCAGCTCTACCCAGGGCCAGCCCCAGCATTTT.

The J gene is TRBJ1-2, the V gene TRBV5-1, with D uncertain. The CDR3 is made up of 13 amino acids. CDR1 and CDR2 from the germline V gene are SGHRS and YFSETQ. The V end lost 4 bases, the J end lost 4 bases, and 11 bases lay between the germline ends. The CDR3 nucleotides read TGCGCCAGCAGCAGCGGCGGACCCTATGGCTACACCTTC. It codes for CASSSGGPYGYTF.

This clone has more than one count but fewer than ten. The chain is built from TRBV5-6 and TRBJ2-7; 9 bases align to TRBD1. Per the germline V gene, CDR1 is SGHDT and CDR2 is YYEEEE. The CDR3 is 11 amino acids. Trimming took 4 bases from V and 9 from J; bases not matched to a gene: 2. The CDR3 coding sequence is TGTGCCAGCAGCCGACAGGGGGTGCAGTACTTC. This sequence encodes CASSRQGVQYF.

The CDR3 here is CAISGAAQETQYF. In nucleotides, the CDR3 is TGTGCCATCAGTGGAGCGGCCCAAGAGACCCAGTACTTC. J is TRBJ2-5 and V is TRBV10-3, with D possibly matching TRBD2 (5 bases). Germline loops: CDR1 ENHRY, CDR2 SYGVKD. V was clipped by 4 bases and J by 1 base, with 7 bases between them. The CDR3 consists of 13 residues.

For the CDR3, the DNA is TGCGCCAGCAGTGAAGCTGCGGGACTAGCGGCCTTTGAGCAGTACTTC. As protein: CASSEAAGLAAFEQYF. This chain links TRBV10-2 with TRBJ2-7, with 11 bases lining up with TRBD2. With 3 bases clipped from V and 7 bases from J, the junction kept 11 bases outside the gene matches. This CDR3 contains 16 residues. Germline CDR1 is WSHSY and CDR2 is SAAADI.

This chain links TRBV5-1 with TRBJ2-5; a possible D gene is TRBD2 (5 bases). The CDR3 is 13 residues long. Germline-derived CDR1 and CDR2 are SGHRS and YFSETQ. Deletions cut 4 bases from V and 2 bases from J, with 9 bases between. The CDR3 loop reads CASSGELQETQYF. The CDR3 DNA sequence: TGCGCCAGCAGCGGGGAGCTACAAGAGACCCAGTACTTC.

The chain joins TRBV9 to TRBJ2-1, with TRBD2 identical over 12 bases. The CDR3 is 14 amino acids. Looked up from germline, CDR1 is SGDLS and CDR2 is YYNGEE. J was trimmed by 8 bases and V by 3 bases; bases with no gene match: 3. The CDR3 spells CASSASGGGDEQFF. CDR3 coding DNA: TGTGCCAGCAGCGCTAGCGGGGGGGGCGATGAGCAGTTCTTC.

The CDR3 spells CASSQRGGRGELAGYNEQFF. CDR3 sequence (DNA): TGCGCCAGCAGCCAACGGGGGGGCAGGGGTGAACTAGCGGGGTACAATGAGCAGTTCTTC. The chain couples TRBV4-1 to TRBJ2-1, with TRBD2 matching over 10 bases. The CDR3 is 20 amino acids. Looked up from germline, CDR1 is MGHRA and CDR2 is YSYEKL. V shed 2 bases, J shed 4 bases, and the junction held 17 bases outside the gene matches.

The CDR3: CASSLTGQYYGYTF. The CDR3 DNA reads TGTGCCAGTAGTCTCACGGGACAGTACTATGGCTACACCTTC. The chain is built from TRBV19 and TRBJ1-2, with 7 positions matching TRBD1. This CDR3 has 14 amino acids. Unmatched junction bases numbered 6, after V lost 5 bases and J lost 3 bases. In germline, CDR1 is LNHDA, CDR2 SQIVND (reference sequence).

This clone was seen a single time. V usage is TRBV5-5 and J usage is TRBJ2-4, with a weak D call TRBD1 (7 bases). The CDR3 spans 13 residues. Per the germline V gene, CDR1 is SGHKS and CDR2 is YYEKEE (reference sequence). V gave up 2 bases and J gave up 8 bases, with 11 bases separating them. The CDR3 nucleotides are TGTGCCAGCAGCTTCAGGGGGGAGGACATTCAGTACTTC. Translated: CASSFRGEDIQYF.

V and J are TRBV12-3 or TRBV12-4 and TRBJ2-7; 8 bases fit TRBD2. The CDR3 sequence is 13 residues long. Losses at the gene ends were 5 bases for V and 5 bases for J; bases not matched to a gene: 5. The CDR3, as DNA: TGTGCCAGCAGTAGCGGGAGCGGGCACGAGCAGTACTTC. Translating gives CASSSGSGHEQYF.

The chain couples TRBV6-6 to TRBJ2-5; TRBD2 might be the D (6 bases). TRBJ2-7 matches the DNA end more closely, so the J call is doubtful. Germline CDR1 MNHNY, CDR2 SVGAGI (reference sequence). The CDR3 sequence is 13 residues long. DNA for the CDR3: TGTGCCAGCAGTCCCGGGGGTATGGCCGAGCAGTACTTC. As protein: CASSPGGMAEQYF.

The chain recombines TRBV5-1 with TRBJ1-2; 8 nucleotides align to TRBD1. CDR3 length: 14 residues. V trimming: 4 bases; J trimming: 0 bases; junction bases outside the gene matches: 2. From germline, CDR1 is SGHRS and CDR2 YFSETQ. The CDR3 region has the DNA TGCGCCAGCAGCCGGACAGGGACTAACTATGGCTACACCTTC. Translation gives CASSRTGTNYGYTF. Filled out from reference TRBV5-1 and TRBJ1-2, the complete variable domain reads KAGVTQTPRYLIKTRGQQVTLSCSPISGHRSVSWYQQTPGQGLQFLFEYFSETQRNKGNFPGRFSGRQFSNSRSEMNVSTLELGDSALYLCASSRTGTNYGYTFGSGTRLTVV.

The CDR3 reads CASATQGMNTEAFF. The CDR3 DNA is TGTGCCAGTGCGACACAGGGAATGAACACTGAAGCTTTCTTT. J is TRBJ1-1 and V is TRBV19; D possibly corresponds to TRBD1 (6 bases). The CDR3 is made up of 14 amino acids. Per germline, CDR1 LNHDA and CDR2 SQIVND (reference sequence). The V end was cut by 8 bases, the J end by 0 bases, with 13 bases between.

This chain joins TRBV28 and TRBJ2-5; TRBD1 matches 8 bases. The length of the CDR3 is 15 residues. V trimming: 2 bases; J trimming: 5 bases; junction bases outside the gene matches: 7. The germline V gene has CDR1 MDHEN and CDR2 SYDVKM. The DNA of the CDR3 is TGTGCCAGCAGTTTAGGACAGGGCGGGCGGGAGACCCAGTACTTC. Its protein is CASSLGQGGRETQYF.